One and the same sample provided the 16 T cell receptor beta chains below, sequenced in a study of blood T cell repertoires in COVID-19. The method was immunoSEQ multiplex PCR; TCRdb's version includes in-frame clones alone and lacks a portion of them. The sample records 300,000 to 450,000 clones, roughly 86% being singletons. The specimen sequenced was peripheral blood. The receptors come from a human donor in a cohort sampled during active COVID-19.

The chain links TRBV6-5 to TRBJ2-7; 11 bases fit TRBD2. Germline CDR1 MNHEY, CDR2 SVGAGI. V gave up 5 bases and J gave up 6 bases; unmatched junction bases: 6. This CDR3 spans 14 amino acids. The CDR3 loop reads CASSTSGSVGEQYF. CDR3 sequence (DNA): TGTGCCAGCAGTACTAGCGGGAGCGTGGGCGAGCAGTACTTC.

This rearrangement joins TRBV19 to TRBJ2-7; 8 bases are a match to TRBD1. CDR3 length equals 13 residues. J was trimmed by 4 bases and V by 6 bases; bases with no gene match: 5. The germline CDR1 and CDR2 sequences are LNHDA and SQIVND (reference sequence). Written as DNA, the CDR3 is TGTGCCAGTAGCGGACAGGGACTGTACGAGCAGTACTTC. This gives the protein CASSGQGLYEQYF. Full variable domain (rest looked up from reference TRBV19 and TRBJ2-7): DGGITQSPKYLFRKEGQNVTLSCEQNLNHDAMYWYRQDPGQGLRLIYYSQIVNDFQKGDIAEGYSVSREKKESFPLTVTSAQKNPTAFYLCASSGQGLYEQYFGPGTRLTVT.

V is TRBV3-1 (or the pseudogene TRBV3-2) and J is TRBJ2-7, with 10 bases lining up with TRBD2. This CDR3 is built from 15 residues. The germline gives CDR1 LGHDT, CDR2 YNNKEL (reference sequence). J lost 2 bases, V lost 1 base, and 2 bases had no gene match. DNA for the CDR3: TGTGCCAGCAGCCAAGTGACTAGCGGGCCCTACGAGCAGTACTTC. Its protein product is CASSQVTSGPYEQYF.

This clone appeared a single time. The rearrangement joins TRBV19 to TRBJ2-7; D gene unclear. This CDR3 is built from 13 residues. Germline V gene sequence: CDR1 LNHDA, CDR2 SQIVND (reference sequence). Trimming took 3 bases from V and 3 from J, leaving 9 bases between them. The DNA of the CDR3 is TGTGCCAGTAGTATGGGCCCAAGCTACGAGCAGTACTTC. Residues: CASSMGPSYEQYF.

The rearrangement links TRBV30 to TRBJ1-6; 8 nucleotides line up with TRBD1. J lost 8 bases, V lost 0 bases, and 3 bases had no gene match. CDR3 size: 14 residues. Per germline, CDR1 GTSNPN and CDR2 SVGIG (reference sequence). The chain's CDR3 is CAWSVDRGDSPLHF. The CDR3 region has the DNA TGTGCCTGGAGTGTAGACAGGGGAGATTCACCCCTCCACTTT.

The chain employs TRBV30 and TRBJ1-5; tentative D call: TRBD1 (5 bases). Germline lookup yields CDR1 GTSNPN and CDR2 SVGIG (reference sequence). The CDR3 consists of 15 residues. V gave up 2 bases and J gave up 5 bases, with 16 bases separating them. The CDR3 region is CAWSQQEIRHQPQHF. For the CDR3, the DNA is TGTGCCTGGAGTCAACAGGAAATTCGACATCAGCCCCAGCATTTT.

This clone showed up just a few times. The chain joins TRBV30 to TRBJ1-1; D possibly corresponds to TRBD1 (6 bases). The germline V gene encodes CDR1 GTSNPN and CDR2 SVGIG (reference sequence). The CDR3 covers 14 residues. V lost 3 bases and J lost 4, with 15 bases in between. The DNA for the CDR3 is TGTGCCTGGAGGAGTAATACAGGGACCACTGAAGCTTTCTTT. It translates to CAWRSNTGTTEAFF.

The chain recombines TRBV11-2 with TRBJ2-1, with TRBD2 matching 8 bases. The CDR3 length is 17 residues. The J segment lost 0 bases and the V segment lost 3 bases, leaving 7 bases of the junction unmatched. Germline CDR1 SGHAT, CDR2 FQNNGV. The CDR3 nucleotides read TGTGCCAGCAGCTTCGGGAGGGGCAGGAGCTCCTACAATGAGCAGTTCTTC. Protein product: CASSFGRGRSSYNEQFF.

The chain is built from TRBV2 and TRBJ2-1; D perhaps matches TRBD2 (6 bases). Germline V gene lookup returns CDR1 SNHLY and CDR2 FYNNEI. The CDR3 is made up of 14 amino acids. The V and J ends lost 8 bases and 0 bases respectively, with 11 bases between them. CDR3 protein: CASGGISSYNEQFF. CDR3 DNA sequence: TGTGCCAGCGGGGGGATAAGCTCCTACAATGAGCAGTTCTTC. Full variable domain (missing parts from reference TRBV2 and TRBJ2-1): EPEVTQTPSHQVTQMGQEVILRCVPISNHLYFYWYRQILGQKVEFLVSFYNNEISEKSEIFDDQFSVERPDGSNFTLKIRSTKLEDSAMYFCASGGISSYNEQFFGPGTRLTVL.

The chain employs TRBV6-5 and TRBJ2-3, with no clear D. Germline CDR1 MNHEY, CDR2 SVGAGI. The ends were cut back, 0 bases at V and 5 bases at J, with 6 bases in the middle. This CDR3 has 13 residues. CDR3 loop: CASSYSRRDTQYF. The CDR3 DNA reads as TGTGCCAGCAGTTACTCGAGAAGAGATACGCAGTATTTT.

The chain combines TRBV5-1 with TRBJ2-7; the match to TRBD2 covers 7 bases. CDR1 is SGHRS, CDR2 YFSETQ, per germline. V dropped 5 bases and J dropped 4; count of bases not matched to a gene: 12. The CDR3 runs to 15 residues. CDR3 coding DNA: TGCGCCAGCAGTTCCGTTGTAGCGGGCCGATACGAGCAGTACTTC. It is translated as CASSSVVAGRYEQYF.

The rearrangement joins TRBV19 to TRBJ2-1; TRBD1 agrees at 9 bases. This CDR3 spans 15 amino acids. V shed 7 bases, J shed 8 bases, and the junction held 12 bases outside the gene matches. Per germline, CDR1 LNHDA and CDR2 SQIVND (reference sequence). The CDR3 DNA is TGTGCCAGTAAGGAGGGACAGGGTAGTTTCGATGAGCAGTTCTTC. Translating gives CASKEGQGSFDEQFF.

The chain has TRBV29-1 and TRBJ2-6; 9 nucleotides match TRBD1. CDR1 SQVTM and CDR2 ANQGSEA come from the germline V gene. Trimming at V came to 0 bases and at J to 0 bases, leaving 3 bases not matched to a gene. The CDR3 loop spans 17 amino acids. Here the CDR3 reads CSVEEDRGSSGANVLTF. As DNA, the CDR3 is TGCAGCGTTGAAGAGGACAGGGGTAGCTCTGGGGCCAACGTCCTGACTTTC.

This CDR3 reads CASSPIGDNEKLFF. The DNA of the CDR3 is TGTGCCAGCTCACCAATCGGGGATAATGAAAAACTGTTTTTT. The genes are TRBV18 and TRBJ1-4; D remains ambiguous. The length of the CDR3 is 14 residues. The ends were cut back, 2 bases at V and 4 bases at J, with 8 bases in the middle. In germline, CDR1 is KGHSH, CDR2 LQKENI.

At least ten counts were recorded for this clone. V is TRBV30 and J is TRBJ1-2; TRBD1 aligns across 7 bases. The CDR3 runs 15 residues. From germline, CDR1 is GTSNPN and CDR2 SVGIG (reference sequence). The junction had 9 bases not matched to a gene; V was cut back by 2 bases and J by 3 bases. CDR3 nucleotide sequence: TGTGCCTGGAGTTTAGGAGGCACAGGGGACTATGGCTACACCTTC. This codes for CAWSLGGTGDYGYTF.

In regard to this clone: This CDR3 is also generated by other DNA sequences in the sample. The rearrangement joins TRBV2 to TRBJ1-1, with a weak D call TRBD1 (6 bases). This CDR3 is built from 13 residues. The germline V and J ends were trimmed by 6 bases and 1 base, with 9 bases remaining between them. Germline V gene sequence: CDR1 SNHLY, CDR2 FYNNEI. The DNA of the CDR3 is TGTGCCAGCAGCAGGGGCAAGAACACTGAAGCTTTCTTT. Translation gives CASSRGKNTEAFF.